The 14 T cell receptor beta chains given below trace back to one sample, sequenced in a study of shared clonotypes between healthy human individuals. Generated by immunoSEQ multiplex PCR, the TCRdb table keeps only in-frame clones and is missing some. The sample holds approximately 1,500,000 clones, roughly 98% seen once. Material for sequencing was naive CD4+ T cells sorted from blood. Subset meaning: CD45RA+ positively selected. All receptors derive from a man aged 25 to 40 in good health.

V gene TRBV7-9 combines with J gene TRBJ2-7, with D possibly TRBD1 on 5 matching bases. Germline values: CDR1 SEHNR, CDR2 FQNEAQ (reference sequence). The CDR3 has 14 residues. V lost 1 base to trimming and J lost 5 bases, with 12 bases between them. The CDR3 sequence is CASSLEVRVNEQYF. In nucleotides, the CDR3 is TGTGCCAGCAGCTTAGAGGTCAGGGTGAACGAGCAGTACTTC.

The chain uses TRBV2 and TRBJ2-2; D gene ambiguous. Germline V gene sequence: CDR1 SNHLY, CDR2 FYNNEI. Trimming removed 6 bases from V and 1 base from J, with 15 bases in between. This CDR3 is 16 amino acids long. CDR3 DNA sequence: TGTGCCAGCAGAGATACTTGGACCGGGAACACCGGGGAGCTGTTTTTT. This sequence encodes CASRDTWTGNTGELFF. Using reference TRBV2 and TRBJ2-2 for the parts outside the CDR3, the full variable domain is EPEVTQTPSHQVTQMGQEVILRCVPISNHLYFYWYRQILGQKVEFLVSFYNNEISEKSEIFDDQFSVERPDGSNFTLKIRSTKLEDSAMYFCASRDTWTGNTGELFFGEGSRLTVL.

The rearrangement uses TRBV11-1 and TRBJ2-2; TRBD2 is a possible D gene (5 bases). CDR1 SGHAT and CDR2 FQDESV come from the germline V gene (reference sequence). Deletions cut 1 base from V and 8 bases from J, with 11 bases between. The CDR3 sequence is 14 residues long. As DNA, the CDR3 is TGTGCCAGCAGCTTAGGAGGGAAAGGAGGGGAGCTGTTTTTT. It is translated as CASSLGGKGGELFF. Complete variable domain (other parts from reference TRBV11-1 and TRBJ2-2): EAEVAQSPRYKITEKSQAVAFWCDPISGHATLYWYRQILGQGPELLVQFQDESVVDDSQLPKDRFSAERLKGVDSTLKIQPAELGDSAMYLCASSLGGKGGELFFGEGSRLTVL.

The chain carries TRBV18 and TRBJ2-1, with 7 bases lining up with TRBD2. Germline assignment: CDR1 KGHSH and CDR2 LQKENI. CDR3 size: 15 residues. V shed 3 bases, J shed 6 bases, and the junction held 8 bases outside the gene matches. CDR3 coding DNA: TGTGCCAGCTCACCCCGGGGGAGGGCCCTCAATGAGCAGTTCTTC. It is translated as CASSPRGRALNEQFF.

V gene TRBV28 combines with J gene TRBJ2-2; a possible D gene is TRBD2 (5 bases). This CDR3 comprises 17 residues. Per the germline V gene, CDR1 is MDHEN and CDR2 is SYDVKM. V was pared by 2 bases and J by 3 bases, with 16 bases between. CDR3: CASSLSGRSAHTGELFF. The CDR3 DNA sequence: TGTGCCAGCAGTTTAAGCGGAAGGAGCGCTCACACCGGGGAGCTGTTTTTT.

This sequence joins TRBV5-1 and TRBJ2-5; 9 bases are shared with TRBD1. Germline V gives CDR1 SGHRS, CDR2 YFSETQ. V lost 3 bases, J lost 2 bases, and 5 bases stayed unmatched. The CDR3 length is 15 residues. Here the CDR3 DNA reads TGCGCCAGCAGCTCGCAGGGGACAGGGCAAGAGACCCAGTACTTC. Protein sequence: CASSSQGTGQETQYF.

This chain links TRBV5-1 with TRBJ1-1, with 10 bases fitting TRBD1. V shed 1 base and J 3 bases; nucleotides not matched to a gene: 6. The CDR3 covers 16 residues. The V gene's germline CDR1 is SGHRS and CDR2 YFSETQ. This CDR3 reads CASSLPRDRGDTEAFF. In DNA, the CDR3 is TGCGCCAGCAGCTTGCCCAGGGACAGGGGAGACACTGAAGCTTTCTTT. The full variable domain, its missing parts supplied by reference TRBV5-1 and TRBJ1-1, is KAGVTQTPRYLIKTRGQQVTLSCSPISGHRSVSWYQQTPGQGLQFLFEYFSETQRNKGNFPGRFSGRQFSNSRSEMNVSTLELGDSALYLCASSLPRDRGDTEAFFGQGTRLTVV.

This chain uses TRBV5-3 with TRBJ1-2; D is perhaps TRBD1 (5 bases). TRBV5-3 is classed as an ORF, of uncertain function. Deletions cut 2 bases from V and 7 bases from J, with 24 bases between. The CDR3 runs 17 residues. CDR3 in DNA: TGTGCCAGAAGCTTCAATCGAAGGGGCGTCGTATCTGGTGGCTACACCTTC. Protein product: CARSFNRRGVVSGGYTF.

The gene calls are TRBV19 and TRBJ1-5; D gene unclear. Germline lookup yields CDR1 LNHDA and CDR2 SQIVND (reference sequence). The CDR3 runs to 14 residues. The V end lost 4 bases, the J end lost 5 bases, and 12 bases lay between the germline ends. CDR3 in DNA: TGTGCCAGTAGTACACACACGGCCGATCAGCCCCAGCATTTT. This sequence encodes CASSTHTADQPQHF.

The chain combines TRBV11-2 with TRBJ2-2; TRBD2 matches at 11 bases. The CDR3 consists of 16 residues. The V gene's germline CDR1 is SGHAT and CDR2 FQNNGV. The ends lost 5 bases at V and 5 bases at J; junction bases unmatched: 7. CDR3 loop: CASSPTSGRRTGELFF. CDR3 in DNA: TGTGCCAGCAGCCCCACTAGCGGGAGAAGAACCGGGGAGCTGTTTTTT.

The table lists this clone with a count of one. The chain carries TRBV27 and TRBJ2-1, with D perhaps TRBD1 (7 bases). There are 16 residues in the CDR3. The V gene's germline CDR1 is MNHEY and CDR2 SMNVEV (reference sequence). V lost 4 bases and J 7 bases, leaving 20 bases between the germline ends. DNA for the CDR3: TGTGCCAGCAGTTCGGGGGCGACAGGGACTGGGAATGAGCAGTTCTTC. It is translated as CASSSGATGTGNEQFF.

Here the CDR3 reads CASSLGASGRNEQYF. The CDR3 DNA reads as TGCGCCAGCAGCTTGGGGGCTAGCGGGAGAAACGAGCAGTACTTC. The chain combines TRBV5-1 with TRBJ2-7; 10 bases are a match to TRBD2. The germline V gene encodes CDR1 SGHRS and CDR2 YFSETQ. The length of the CDR3 is 15 residues. Trimming took 0 bases from V and 5 from J; bases not matched to a gene: 5.

The sample holds one count of this clone. The CDR3 DNA reads TGTGCCAGCAGCTTAATGGGGTCACGAAAGTTCTCCTACGAGCAGTACTTC. It specifies CASSLMGSRKFSYEQYF. The rearrangement links TRBV7-9 to TRBJ2-7; D is unclear. The germline V and J ends were trimmed by 2 bases and 0 bases, with 17 bases remaining between them. The length of the CDR3 is 17 residues. Germline CDR1 is SEHNR and CDR2 is FQNEAQ (reference sequence). Full variable domain (outside the CDR3, taken from reference TRBV7-9 and TRBJ2-7): DTGVSQNPRHKITKRGQNVTFRCDPISEHNRLYWYRQTLGQGPEFLTYFQNEAQLEKSRLLSDRFSAERPKGSFSTLEIQRTEQGDSAMYLCASSLMGSRKFSYEQYFGPGTRLTVT.

The chain is built from TRBV12-5 and TRBJ1-3; D ambiguous. V was trimmed by 4 bases and J by 8 bases, leaving 12 bases between them. Per the germline V gene, CDR1 is LGHNT and CDR2 is FRNRAP. The CDR3 runs to 13 residues. CDR3 sequence reads: CASGSTYKDTIYF. The DNA for the CDR3 is TGTGCTAGTGGTTCCACGTATAAGGACACCATATATTTT.